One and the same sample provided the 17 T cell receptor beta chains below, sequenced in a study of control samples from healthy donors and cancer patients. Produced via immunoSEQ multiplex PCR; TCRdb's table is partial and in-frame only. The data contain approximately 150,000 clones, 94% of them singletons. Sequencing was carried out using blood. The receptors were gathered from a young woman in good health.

The CDR3 sequence is CASSRWDMGNYGYTF. The CDR3, as DNA: TGCGCCAGCAGCCGTTGGGACATGGGGAACTATGGCTACACCTTC. The V call is TRBV5-1, the J call TRBJ1-2, with D possibly being TRBD1 (6 bases). This CDR3 is 15 amino acids long. Looked up from germline, CDR1 is SGHRS and CDR2 is YFSETQ. The V and J ends lost 4 bases and 2 bases respectively, with 15 bases between them.

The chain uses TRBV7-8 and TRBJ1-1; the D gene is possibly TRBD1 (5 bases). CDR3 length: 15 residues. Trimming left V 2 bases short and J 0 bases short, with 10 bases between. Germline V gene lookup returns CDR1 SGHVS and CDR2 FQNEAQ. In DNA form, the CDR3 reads TGTGCCAGCAGCTTATCAGCGACAGTGAACACTGAAGCTTTCTTT. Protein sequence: CASSLSATVNTEAFF. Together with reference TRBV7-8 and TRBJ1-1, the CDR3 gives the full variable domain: GAGVSQSPRYKVAKRGQDVALRCDPISGHVSLFWYQQALGQGPEFLTYFQNEAQLDKSGLPSDRFFAERPEGSVSTLKIQRTQQEDSAVYLCASSLSATVNTEAFFGQGTRLTVV.

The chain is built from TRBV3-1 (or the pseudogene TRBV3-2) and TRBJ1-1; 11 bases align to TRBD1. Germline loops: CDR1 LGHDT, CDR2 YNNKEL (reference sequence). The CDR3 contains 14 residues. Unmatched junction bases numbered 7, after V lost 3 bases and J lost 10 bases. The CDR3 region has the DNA TGTGCCAGCAGCCATTACGGGACAGGGGGGGGAGCTTTCTTT. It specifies CASSHYGTGGGAFF.

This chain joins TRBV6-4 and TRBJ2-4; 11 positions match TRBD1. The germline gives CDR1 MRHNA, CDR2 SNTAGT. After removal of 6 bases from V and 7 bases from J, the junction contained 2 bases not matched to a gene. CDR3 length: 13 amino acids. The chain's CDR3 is CASSRDRGNIQYF. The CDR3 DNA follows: TGTGCCAGCAGCCGGGACAGGGGGAACATTCAGTACTTC.

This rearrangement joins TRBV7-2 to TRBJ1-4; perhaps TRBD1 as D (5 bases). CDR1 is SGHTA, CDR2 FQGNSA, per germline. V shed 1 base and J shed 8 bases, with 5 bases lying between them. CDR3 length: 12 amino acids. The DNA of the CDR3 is TGTGCCAGCAGCTTAGAGGGGGAAAAACTGTTTTTT. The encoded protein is CASSLEGEKLFF.

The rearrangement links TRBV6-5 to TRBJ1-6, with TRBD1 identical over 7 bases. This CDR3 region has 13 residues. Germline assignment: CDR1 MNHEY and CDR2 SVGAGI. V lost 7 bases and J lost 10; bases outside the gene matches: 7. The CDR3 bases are TGTGCCAGCAAAGGACAGGTAGCATCACCCCTCCACTTT. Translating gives CASKGQVASPLHF.

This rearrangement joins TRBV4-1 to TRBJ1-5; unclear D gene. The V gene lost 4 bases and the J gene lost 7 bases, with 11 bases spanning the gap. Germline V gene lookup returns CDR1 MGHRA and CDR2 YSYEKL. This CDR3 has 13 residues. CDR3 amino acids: CASSPFPEQPQHF. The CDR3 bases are TGCGCCAGCAGCCCCTTCCCGGAGCAGCCCCAGCATTTT.

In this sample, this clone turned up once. The CDR3 here is CASSFQGALGSPLHF. The CDR3 DNA reads as TGTGCCAGCAGCTTTCAGGGGGCACTTGGTTCACCCCTCCACTTT. V gene TRBV7-2 combines with J gene TRBJ1-6; 8 bases line up with TRBD1. Germline lookup yields CDR1 SGHTA and CDR2 FQGNSA. With 3 bases clipped from V and 9 bases from J, the junction kept 7 bases outside the gene matches. The CDR3 is 15 amino acids.

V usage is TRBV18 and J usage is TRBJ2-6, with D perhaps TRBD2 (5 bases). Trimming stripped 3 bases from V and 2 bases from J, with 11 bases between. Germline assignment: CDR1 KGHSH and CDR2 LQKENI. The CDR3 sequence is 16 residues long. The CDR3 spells CASSPRRGTGANVLTF. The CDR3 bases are TGTGCCAGCTCACCGCGGAGAGGGACTGGGGCCAACGTCCTGACTTTC. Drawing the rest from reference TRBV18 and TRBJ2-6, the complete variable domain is NAGVMQNPRHLVRRRGQEARLRCSPMKGHSHVYWYRQLPEEGLKFMVYLQKENIIDESGMPKERFSAEFPKEGPSILRIQQVVRGDSAAYFCASSPRRGTGANVLTFGAGSRLTVL.

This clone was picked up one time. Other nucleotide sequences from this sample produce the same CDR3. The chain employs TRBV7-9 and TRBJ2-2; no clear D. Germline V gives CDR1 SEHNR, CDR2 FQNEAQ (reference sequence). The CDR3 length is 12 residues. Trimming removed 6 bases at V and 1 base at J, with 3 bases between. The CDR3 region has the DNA TGTGCCAGCAGTGAGAACACCGGGGAGCTGTTTTTT. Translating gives CASSENTGELFF.

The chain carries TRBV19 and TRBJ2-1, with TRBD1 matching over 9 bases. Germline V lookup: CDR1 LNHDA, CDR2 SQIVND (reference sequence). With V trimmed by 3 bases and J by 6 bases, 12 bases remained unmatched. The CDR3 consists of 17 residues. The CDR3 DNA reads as TGTGCCAGTAGTATCCTACCTCCGGGACAGGGAGGCAATGAGCAGTTCTTC. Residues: CASSILPPGQGGNEQFF.

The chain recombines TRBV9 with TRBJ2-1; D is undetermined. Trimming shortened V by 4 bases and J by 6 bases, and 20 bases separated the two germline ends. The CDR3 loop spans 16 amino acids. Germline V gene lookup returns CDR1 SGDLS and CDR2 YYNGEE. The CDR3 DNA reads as TGTGCCAGCAGCCCCGGACCGAACTTAGTCATCAATGAGCAGTTCTTC. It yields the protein CASSPGPNLVINEQFF.

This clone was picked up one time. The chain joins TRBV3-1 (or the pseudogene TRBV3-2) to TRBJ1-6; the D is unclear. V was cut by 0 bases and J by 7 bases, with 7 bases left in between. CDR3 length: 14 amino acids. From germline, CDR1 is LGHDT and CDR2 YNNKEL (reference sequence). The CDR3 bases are TGTGCCAGCAGCCAAGAGGGAGCCAATTCACCCCTCCACTTT. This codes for CASSQEGANSPLHF.

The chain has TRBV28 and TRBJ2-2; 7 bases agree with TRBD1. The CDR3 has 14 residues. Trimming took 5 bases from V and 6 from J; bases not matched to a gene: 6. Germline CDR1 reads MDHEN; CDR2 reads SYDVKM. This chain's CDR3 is CASSRTGVAGELFF. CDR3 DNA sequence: TGTGCCAGCAGTAGAACAGGGGTGGCCGGGGAGCTGTTTTTT.

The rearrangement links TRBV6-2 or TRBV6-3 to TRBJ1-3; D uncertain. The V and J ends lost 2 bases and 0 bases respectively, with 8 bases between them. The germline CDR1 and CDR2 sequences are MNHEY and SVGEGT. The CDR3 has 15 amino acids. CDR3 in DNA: TGTGCCAGCAGTTACGACGTCCCCTCTGGAAACACCATATATTTT. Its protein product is CASSYDVPSGNTIYF.

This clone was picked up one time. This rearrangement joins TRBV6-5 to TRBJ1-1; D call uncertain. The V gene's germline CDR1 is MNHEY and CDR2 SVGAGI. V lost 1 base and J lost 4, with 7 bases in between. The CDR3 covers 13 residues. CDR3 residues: CASSYWKSTEAFF. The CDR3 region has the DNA TGTGCCAGCAGTTACTGGAAGAGCACTGAAGCTTTCTTT.

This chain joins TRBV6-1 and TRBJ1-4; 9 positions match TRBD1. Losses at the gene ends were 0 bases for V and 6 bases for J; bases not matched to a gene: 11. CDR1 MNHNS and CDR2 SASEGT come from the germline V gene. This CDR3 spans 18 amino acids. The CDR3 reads CASSEAWTGDPVYEKLFF. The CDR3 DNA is TGTGCCAGCAGTGAAGCGTGGACAGGGGACCCCGTTTATGAAAAACTGTTTTTT.